Included here is one TCR beta chain sequence, with context. Its antigen specificity is not known. No base qualities exist here, and no much larger clone lies one base off it. The germline V gene supplies CDR1 MDHEN and CDR2 SYDVKM. Relative to germline, V is 3 bases shorter and J is 0 bases shorter, with 12 bases between their ends. From the cysteine up to the phenylalanine, the CDR3 has a length of 16 residues. CDR3 DNA only is kept here, 48 bases in frame from base 1. The sample is drawn from a study of blood T cell repertoires in COVID-19 (dated by TCRdb to about 2020). About the investigation overall: The collaborator samples originated in the United States, Italy and Spain and spanned the acute and convalescent phases of COVID-19. The material from the prospective study consisted of cDNA or gDNA derived from T cells, B-cell-depleted T cells, or PBMCs. Subjects who had been exposed to COVID-19, were actively infected with it, or had recovered from it provided the deeply sampled blood TCRbeta repertoires that made up the dataset. A freely available public database, intended as a resource for researchers studying the immune response to SARS-CoV-2, is where the repertoires were released. The samples were drawn from the first 160 participants of the ongoing ImmuneRACE study and from under 1,500 subjects provided by 6 global collaborators. The sample metadata nearly always contained a de-identified subject ID, COVID-19 status, age in years and sex. Where HLA class I and class II types were available, the types were taken from metadata supplied by the sample provider, not from assay-based typing. Study-level results and caveats: Clinical and demographic metadata were provided uncurated, with the amount varying by source and participant.

In Seattle, one collaborating source enrolled patients while the infection was active and tracked those patients longitudinally over the course of disease. Whole blood was collected in K2EDTA tubes by collaborating institutions according to the institutions' own protocols. For TCRbeta analysis, collaborators shipped samples in one of three forms: frozen whole blood, isolated PBMCs, or DNA extracted from either of those sample types. TCRbeta CDR3 regions were amplified from genomic DNA using the immunoSEQ Assay, a bias-controlled multiplex PCR. Per the authors' processing: Within the assay, amplification of reference gene primers was used to estimate how many nucleated cells each sample contained. To quantify the absolute abundance of each unique TCRbeta CDR3 rearrangement, sequence reads were collapsed and filtered. For each sample, productive Simpson clonality was calculated as the square root of Simpson's diversity index across productive rearrangements. TCRdb stores this immuneACCESS table with in-frame sequences only. Part of the clones is absent; in the studies checked, under half of the shortfall reflects unresolved V genes, and no reason is known for the rest. The V and J calls and clone size come from that table; D and trimming were worked out from the DNA. This sample gives 95,000 to 150,000 clones in total; 80% to 95% of them show up just once. The biggest ten clones account for roughly 2.1% of the sample.

This clonotype was sampled from a man aged 50-60 years with COVID-19, enrolled during active disease. The chain was built from TRBV28 and TRBJ2-1; the D region possibly corresponds to TRBD2 (5 bases align). Sequenced sample: peripheral blood. The CDR3 loop reads CASSLTPGSSYNEQFF. The nucleotides read TGTGCCAGCAGTTTGACTCCGGGGAGCTCCTACAATGAGCAGTTCTTC.